This T cell receptor beta chain is from a study of T cell changes during pregnancy in multiple sclerosis. V was pared by 1 base and J by 8 bases, with 21 bases between. The CDR3 has 17 residues. Germline-derived CDR1 and CDR2 are SGHTA and FQGNSA. Produced via immunoSEQ multiplex PCR; TCRdb's table is partial and in-frame only. The sample yields roughly 80,000 clones, just over 90% seen once. V gene TRBV7-2 combines with J gene TRBJ2-1; D is unclear. This sequence was found in a female donor with multiple sclerosis, enrolled in a pregnancy study. The material sequenced was peripheral blood, taken before pregnancy. CDR3: CASSLERVVGDVYEQFF. CDR3 bases: TGTGCCAGCAGCTTAGAACGGGTGGTAGGTGACGTCTATGAGCAGTTCTTC.